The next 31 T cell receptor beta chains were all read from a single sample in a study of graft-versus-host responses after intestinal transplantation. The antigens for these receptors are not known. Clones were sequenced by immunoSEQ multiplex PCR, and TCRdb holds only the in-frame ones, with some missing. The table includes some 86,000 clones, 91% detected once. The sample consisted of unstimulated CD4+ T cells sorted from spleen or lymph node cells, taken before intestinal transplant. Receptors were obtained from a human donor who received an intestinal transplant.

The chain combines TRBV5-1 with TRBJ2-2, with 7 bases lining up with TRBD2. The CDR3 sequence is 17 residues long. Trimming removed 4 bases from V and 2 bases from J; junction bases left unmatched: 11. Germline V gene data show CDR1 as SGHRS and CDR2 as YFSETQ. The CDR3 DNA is TGCGCCAGCAGCCCAATCCCGGGACTAATAAACACCGGGGAGCTGTTTTTT. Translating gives CASSPIPGLINTGELFF.

The CDR3 is CASSYVRGSPLHF. CDR3 bases: TGTGCCAGCAGTTACGTCAGAGGATCACCCCTCCACTTT. The V and J genes are TRBV6-5 and TRBJ1-6, with D uncertain. Germline V gene lookup returns CDR1 MNHEY and CDR2 SVGAGI. Trimming took off 2 bases at V and 10 bases at J, with 9 bases between the two ends. CDR3 size: 13 residues.

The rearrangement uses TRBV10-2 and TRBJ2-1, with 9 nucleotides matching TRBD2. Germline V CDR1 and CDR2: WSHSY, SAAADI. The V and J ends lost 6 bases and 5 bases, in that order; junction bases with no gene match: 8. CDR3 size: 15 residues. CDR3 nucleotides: TGCGCCAGCAGCGAAGCGGGGGGCCTAAACAATGAGCAGTTCTTC. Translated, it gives CASSEAGGLNNEQFF.

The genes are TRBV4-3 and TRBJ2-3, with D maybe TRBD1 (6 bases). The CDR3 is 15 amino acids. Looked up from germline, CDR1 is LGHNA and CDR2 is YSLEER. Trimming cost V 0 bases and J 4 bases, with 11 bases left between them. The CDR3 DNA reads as TGCGCCAGCAGCCAAGAATCACAGGGCCCAGATACGCAGTATTTT. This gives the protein CASSQESQGPDTQYF.

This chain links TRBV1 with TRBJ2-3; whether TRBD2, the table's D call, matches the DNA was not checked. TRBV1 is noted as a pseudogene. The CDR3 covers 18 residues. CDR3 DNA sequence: TGCACCAGCAGCAAAAAAGCGGGGGGGAGGTTAAGCACAGATACGCAGTATTTT. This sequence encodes CTSSKKAGGRLSTDTQYF.

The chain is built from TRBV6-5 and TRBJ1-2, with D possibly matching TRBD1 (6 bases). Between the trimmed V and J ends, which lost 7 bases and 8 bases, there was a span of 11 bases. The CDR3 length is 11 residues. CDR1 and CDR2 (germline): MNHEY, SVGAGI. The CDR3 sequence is CASKGVWGYTF. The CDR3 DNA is TGTGCCAGCAAGGGGGTGTGGGGCTACACCTTC.

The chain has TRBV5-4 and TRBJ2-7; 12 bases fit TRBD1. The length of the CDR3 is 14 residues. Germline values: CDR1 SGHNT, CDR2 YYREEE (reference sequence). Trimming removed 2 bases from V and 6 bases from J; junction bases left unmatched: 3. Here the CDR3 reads CASSFVGQGAEQYF. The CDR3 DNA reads TGTGCCAGCAGCTTTGTGGGACAGGGGGCCGAGCAGTACTTC.

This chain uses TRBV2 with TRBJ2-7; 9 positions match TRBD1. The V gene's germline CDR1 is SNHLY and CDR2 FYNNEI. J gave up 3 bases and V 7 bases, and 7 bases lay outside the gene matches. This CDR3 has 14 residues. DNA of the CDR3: TGTGCCAGCACCAGGTCGGGACAGGGCTACGAGCAGTACTTC. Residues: CASTRSGQGYEQYF. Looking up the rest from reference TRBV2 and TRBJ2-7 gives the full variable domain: EPEVTQTPSHQVTQMGQEVILRCVPISNHLYFYWYRQILGQKVEFLVSFYNNEISEKSEIFDDQFSVERPDGSNFTLKIRSTKLEDSAMYFCASTRSGQGYEQYFGPGTRLTVT.

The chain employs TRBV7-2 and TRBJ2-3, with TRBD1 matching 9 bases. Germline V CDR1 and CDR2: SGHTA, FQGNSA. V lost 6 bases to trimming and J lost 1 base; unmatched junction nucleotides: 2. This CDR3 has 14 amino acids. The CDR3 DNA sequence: TGTGCCAGCAGACAGGGGGCGGGCACAGATACGCAGTATTTT. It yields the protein CASRQGAGTDTQYF.

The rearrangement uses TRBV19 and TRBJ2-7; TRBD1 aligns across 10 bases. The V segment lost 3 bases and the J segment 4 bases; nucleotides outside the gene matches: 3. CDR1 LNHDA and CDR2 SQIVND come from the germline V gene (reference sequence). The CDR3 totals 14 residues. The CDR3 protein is CASSIRDRGYEQYF. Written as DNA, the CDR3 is TGTGCCAGTAGTATCCGGGACAGGGGTTACGAGCAGTACTTC.

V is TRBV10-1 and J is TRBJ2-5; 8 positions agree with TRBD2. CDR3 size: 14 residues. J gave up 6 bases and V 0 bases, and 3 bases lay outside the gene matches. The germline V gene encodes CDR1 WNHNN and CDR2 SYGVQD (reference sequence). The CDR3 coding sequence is TGCGCCAGCAGTGAGTCGGCGGGGGGACAGACCCAGTACTTC. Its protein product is CASSESAGGQTQYF.

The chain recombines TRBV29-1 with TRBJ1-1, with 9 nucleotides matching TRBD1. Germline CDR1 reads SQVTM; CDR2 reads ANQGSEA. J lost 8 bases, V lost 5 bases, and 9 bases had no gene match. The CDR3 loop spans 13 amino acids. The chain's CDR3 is CSVWDRARIEAFF. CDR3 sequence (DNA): TGCAGCGTTTGGGACAGGGCGCGCATAGAAGCTTTCTTT. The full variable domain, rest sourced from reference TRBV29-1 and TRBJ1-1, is SAVISQKPSRDICQRGTSLTIQCQVDSQVTMMFWYRQQPGQSLTLIATANQGSEATYESGFVIDKFPISRPNLTFSTLTVSNMSPEDSSIYLCSVWDRARIEAFFGQGTRLTVV.

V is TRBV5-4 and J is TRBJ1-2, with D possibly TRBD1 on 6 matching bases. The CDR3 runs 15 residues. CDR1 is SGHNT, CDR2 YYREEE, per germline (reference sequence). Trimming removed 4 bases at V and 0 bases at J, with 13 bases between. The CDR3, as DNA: TGTGCCAGCAGCAAACCACAGGGAGCTAACTATGGCTACACCTTC. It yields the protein CASSKPQGANYGYTF.

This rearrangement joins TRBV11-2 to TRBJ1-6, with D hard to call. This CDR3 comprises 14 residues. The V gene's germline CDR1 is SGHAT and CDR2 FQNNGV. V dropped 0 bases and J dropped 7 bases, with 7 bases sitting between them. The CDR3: CASSLDFPNSPLHF. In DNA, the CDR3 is TGTGCCAGCAGCTTAGATTTCCCGAATTCACCCCTCCACTTT.

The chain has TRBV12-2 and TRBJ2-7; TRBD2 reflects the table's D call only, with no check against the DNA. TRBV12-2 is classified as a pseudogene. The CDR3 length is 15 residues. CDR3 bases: TGTGCAAGTCGCTTAACTTTCTTTTCGTCCTACGAGCAGTACTTC. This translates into CASRLTFFSSYEQYF.

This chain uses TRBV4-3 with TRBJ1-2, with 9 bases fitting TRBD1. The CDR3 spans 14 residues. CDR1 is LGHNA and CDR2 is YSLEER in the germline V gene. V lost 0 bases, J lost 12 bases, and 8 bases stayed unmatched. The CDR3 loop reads CASSQDSIGTGNTF. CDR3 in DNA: TGCGCCAGCAGCCAAGATTCGATAGGGACAGGGAACACCTTC.

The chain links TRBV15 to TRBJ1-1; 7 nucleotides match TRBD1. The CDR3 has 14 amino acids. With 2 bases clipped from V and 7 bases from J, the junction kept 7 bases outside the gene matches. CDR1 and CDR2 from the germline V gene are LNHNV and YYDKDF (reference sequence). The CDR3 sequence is CATSRLRQGGEAFF. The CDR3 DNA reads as TGTGCCACCAGCAGACTCCGACAGGGCGGTGAAGCTTTCTTT.

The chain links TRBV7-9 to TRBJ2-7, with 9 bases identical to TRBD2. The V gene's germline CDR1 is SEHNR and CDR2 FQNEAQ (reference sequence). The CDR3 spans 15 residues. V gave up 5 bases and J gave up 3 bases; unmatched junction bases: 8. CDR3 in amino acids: CASSQGGGASYEQYF. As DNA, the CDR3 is TGTGCCAGCAGCCAGGGCGGGGGGGCAAGCTACGAGCAGTACTTC. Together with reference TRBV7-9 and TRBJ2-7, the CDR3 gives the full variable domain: DTGVSQNPRHKITKRGQNVTFRCDPISEHNRLYWYRQTLGQGPEFLTYFQNEAQLEKSRLLSDRFSAERPKGSFSTLEIQRTEQGDSAMYLCASSQGGGASYEQYFGPGTRLTVT.

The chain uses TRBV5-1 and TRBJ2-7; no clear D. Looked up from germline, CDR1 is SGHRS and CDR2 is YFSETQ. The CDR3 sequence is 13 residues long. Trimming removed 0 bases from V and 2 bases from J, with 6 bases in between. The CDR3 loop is CASSLELTYEQYF. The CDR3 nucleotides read TGCGCCAGCAGCTTGGAACTAACCTACGAGCAGTACTTC. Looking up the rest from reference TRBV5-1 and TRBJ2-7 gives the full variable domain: KAGVTQTPRYLIKTRGQQVTLSCSPISGHRSVSWYQQTPGQGLQFLFEYFSETQRNKGNFPGRFSGRQFSNSRSEMNVSTLELGDSALYLCASSLELTYEQYFGPGTRLTVT.

CDR3 protein: CASGSTKGSGESTGELFF. The CDR3 bases are TGTGCTAGTGGTTCCACTAAGGGGTCAGGGGAGAGCACCGGGGAGCTGTTTTTT. The V call is TRBV12-5, the J call TRBJ2-2, with D maybe TRBD1 (6 bases). In germline, CDR1 is LGHNT, CDR2 FRNRAP. The CDR3 totals 18 residues. Trimming left V 4 bases short and J 4 bases short, with 22 bases between. Full variable domain (remainder filled in from reference TRBV12-5 and TRBJ2-2): DARVTQTPRHKVTEMGQEVTMRCQPILGHNTVFWYRQTMMQGLELLAYFRNRAPLDDSGMPKDRFSAEMPDATLATLKIQPSEPRDSAVYFCASGSTKGSGESTGELFFGEGSRLTVL.

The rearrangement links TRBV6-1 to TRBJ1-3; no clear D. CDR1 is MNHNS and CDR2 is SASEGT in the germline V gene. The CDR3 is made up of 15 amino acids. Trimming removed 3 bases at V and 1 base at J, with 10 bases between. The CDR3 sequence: CASSEEGRSGNTIYF. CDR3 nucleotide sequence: TGTGCCAGCAGTGAGGAGGGAAGGTCTGGAAACACCATATATTTT.

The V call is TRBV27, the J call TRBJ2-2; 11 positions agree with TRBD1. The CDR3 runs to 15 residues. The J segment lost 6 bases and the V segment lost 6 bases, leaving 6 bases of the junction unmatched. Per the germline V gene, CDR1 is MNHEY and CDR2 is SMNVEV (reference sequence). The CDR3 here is CASRVPGQGAGELFF. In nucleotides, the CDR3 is TGTGCCAGCAGGGTGCCGGGACAGGGGGCCGGGGAGCTGTTTTTT.

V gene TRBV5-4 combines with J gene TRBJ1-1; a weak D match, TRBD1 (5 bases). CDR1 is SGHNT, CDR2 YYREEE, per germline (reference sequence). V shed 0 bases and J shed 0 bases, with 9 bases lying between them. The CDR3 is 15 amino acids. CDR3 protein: CASSLAGHLNTEAFF. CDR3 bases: TGTGCCAGCAGCTTGGCCGGACACCTGAACACTGAAGCTTTCTTT. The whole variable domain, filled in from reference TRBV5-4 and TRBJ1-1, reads ETGVTQSPTHLIKTRGQQVTLRCSSQSGHNTVSWYQQALGQGPQFIFQYYREEENGRGNFPPRFSGLQFPNYSSELNVNALELDDSALYLCASSLAGHLNTEAFFGQGTRLTVV.

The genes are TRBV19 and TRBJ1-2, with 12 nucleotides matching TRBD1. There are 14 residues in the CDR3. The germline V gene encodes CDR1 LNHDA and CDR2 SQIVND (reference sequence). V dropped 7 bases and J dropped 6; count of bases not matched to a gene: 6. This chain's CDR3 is CASKGTGGGHGYTF. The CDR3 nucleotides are TGTGCCAGTAAAGGGACAGGGGGCGGGCATGGCTACACCTTC.

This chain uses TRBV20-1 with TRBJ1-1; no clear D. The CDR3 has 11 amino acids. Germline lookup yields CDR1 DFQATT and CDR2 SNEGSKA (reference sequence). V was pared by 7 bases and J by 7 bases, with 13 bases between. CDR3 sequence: CSVKRLGEAFF. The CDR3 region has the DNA TGCAGTGTCAAGAGGCTCGGTGAAGCTTTCTTT.

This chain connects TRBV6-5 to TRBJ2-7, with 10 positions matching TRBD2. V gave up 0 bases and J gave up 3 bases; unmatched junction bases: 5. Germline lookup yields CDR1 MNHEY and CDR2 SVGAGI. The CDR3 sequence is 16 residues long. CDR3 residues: CASSYSILAGYYEQYF. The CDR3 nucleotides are TGTGCCAGCAGTTACTCGATACTAGCGGGGTACTACGAGCAGTACTTC.

CDR3 loop: CASSPQRTGDYGYTF. The CDR3 coding sequence is TGTGCCAGCTCACCCCAAAGGACAGGGGACTATGGCTACACCTTC. The chain combines TRBV18 with TRBJ1-2; TRBD1 matches at 9 bases. CDR1 is KGHSH, CDR2 LQKENI, per germline. This CDR3 has 15 amino acids. Trimming at V came to 3 bases and at J to 3 bases, leaving 5 bases not matched to a gene.

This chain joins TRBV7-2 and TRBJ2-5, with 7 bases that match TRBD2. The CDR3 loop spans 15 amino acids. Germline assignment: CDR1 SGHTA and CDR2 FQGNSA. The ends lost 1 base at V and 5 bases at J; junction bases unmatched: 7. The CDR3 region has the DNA TGTGCCAGCAGCTTAGGGGGGGGTACGGGGGAGACCCAGTACTTC. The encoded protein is CASSLGGGTGETQYF.

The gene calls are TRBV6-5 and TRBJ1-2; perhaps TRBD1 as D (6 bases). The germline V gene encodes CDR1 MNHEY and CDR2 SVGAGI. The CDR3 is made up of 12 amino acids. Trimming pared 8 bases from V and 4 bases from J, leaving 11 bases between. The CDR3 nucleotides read TGTGCCAGCTACAGGGTACCCTATGGCTACACCTTC. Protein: CASYRVPYGYTF.

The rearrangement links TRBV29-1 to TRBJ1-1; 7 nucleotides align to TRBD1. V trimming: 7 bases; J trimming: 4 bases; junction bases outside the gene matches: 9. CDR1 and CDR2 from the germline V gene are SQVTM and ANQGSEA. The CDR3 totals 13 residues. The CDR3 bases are TGCAGCGCCATACAGGGGTGGGGCACTGAAGCTTTCTTT. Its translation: CSAIQGWGTEAFF.

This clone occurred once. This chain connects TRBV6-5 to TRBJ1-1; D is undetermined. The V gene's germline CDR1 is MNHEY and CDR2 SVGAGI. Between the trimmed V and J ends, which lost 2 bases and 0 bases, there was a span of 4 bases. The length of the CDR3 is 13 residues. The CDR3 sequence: CASSYQVNTEAFF. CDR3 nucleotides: TGTGCCAGCAGTTACCAGGTGAACACTGAAGCTTTCTTT.